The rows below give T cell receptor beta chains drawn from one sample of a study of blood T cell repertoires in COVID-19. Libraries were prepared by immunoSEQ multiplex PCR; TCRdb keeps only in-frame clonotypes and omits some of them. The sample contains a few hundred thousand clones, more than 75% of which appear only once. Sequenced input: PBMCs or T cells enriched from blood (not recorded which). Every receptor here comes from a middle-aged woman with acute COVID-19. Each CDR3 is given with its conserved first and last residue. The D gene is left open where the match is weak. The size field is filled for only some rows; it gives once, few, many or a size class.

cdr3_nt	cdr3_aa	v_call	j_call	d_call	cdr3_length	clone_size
TGTGCCAGCAGCCCCCGGGGGGCTACCTATGGCTACACCTTC	CASSPRGATYGYTF	TRBV7-2	TRBJ1-2	.	14	.
TGTGCAAGTCGCTTAGCGCGGGGACTCTACACAGATACGCAGTATTTT	CASRLARGLYTDTQYF	TRBV12-2	TRBJ2-3	.	16	.
TGTGCCAGCAGTGAAAATCGGAACACCATATATTTT	CASSENRNTIYF	TRBV6-1	TRBJ1-3	.	12	once
TGTGCCAGTAGTACACCTACAGTATCCCGGGCTTTCTTT	CASSTPTVSRAFF	TRBV19	TRBJ1-1	.	13	.
TGTGCCAGCAGTTACGGGGGAGGGGAAAAACTGTTTTTT	CASSYGGGEKLFF	TRBV12-3/TRBV12-4	TRBJ1-4	.	13	.
TGTGCCAGCAGCGCCCGGACAGGGGACCCCACAGATACGCAGTATTTT	CASSARTGDPTDTQYF	TRBV9	TRBJ2-3	TRBD1	16	.
TGTGCCAGCAGTACCCACCGGACAGGGACCGTTTATAATTCACCCCTCCACTTT	CASSTHRTGTVYNSPLHF	TRBV27	TRBJ1-6	TRBD1	18	.
TGTGCCAGCAGTTTTGGGCAGGGAAATCAGCCCCAGCATTTT	CASSFGQGNQPQHF	TRBV27	TRBJ1-5	.	14	once
TGTGCCAGCAGTCCTTTCCGACAGGGGGTACTAGAGACCCAGTACTTC	CASSPFRQGVLETQYF	TRBV28	TRBJ2-5	TRBD1	16	.
TGTGCCAGCACCCACGGGACAGGGGACTATGGCTACACCTTC	CASTHGTGDYGYTF	TRBV28	TRBJ1-2	TRBD1	14	.
TGTGCCAGCAGTTCCGACAGGAGCAATGGCTACACCTTC	CASSSDRSNGYTF	TRBV6-5	TRBJ1-2	.	13	.
TGTGCCAGCAGGGGACAGGGGGACGGTTCACCCCTCCACTTT	CASRGQGDGSPLHF	TRBV27	TRBJ1-6	TRBD1	14	.
TGTGCCAGCAGTGCCGGACAGGGCAGGGTGACCGGGGAGCTGTTTTTT	CASSAGQGRVTGELFF	TRBV2	TRBJ2-2	TRBD1	16	.
TGTGCCAGCAGCGACACAGGGGTGTCTAGTGGCTACACCTTC	CASSDTGVSSGYTF	TRBV9	TRBJ1-2	TRBD1	14	.
TGCGCCAGCAGCTTGGAAGCTGGACAGAATAGCTCACCCCTCCACTTT	CASSLEAGQNSSPLHF	TRBV5-1	TRBJ1-6	.	16	.
TGTGCCACCTCCTTGGGGCATGGCTACACCTTC	CATSLGHGYTF	TRBV12-3/TRBV12-4	TRBJ1-2	.	11	.
TGTGCCAGCAGCCCGCGACTAGCGGGCGGATACGAGCAGTACTTC	CASSPRLAGGYEQYF	TRBV7-2	TRBJ2-7	TRBD2	15	.
TGTGCCACCAGCAGGGGGGGGGTGGACTATGGCTACACCTTC	CATSRGGVDYGYTF	TRBV15	TRBJ1-2	.	14	.
TGTGCCTGGAGTGTACAGACAGAGTATGGCTACACCTTC	CAWSVQTEYGYTF	TRBV30	TRBJ1-2	.	13	few
TGTGCCAGCAGCCTTCTGGACAGGCCCGATCAGCCCCAGCATTTT	CASSLLDRPDQPQHF	TRBV3-1/TRBV3-2	TRBJ1-5	TRBD1	15	.
TGTGCTAGCAGCCACAAGCCGAGGGCTGAGTATGGCTACACCTTC	CASSHKPRAEYGYTF	TRBV7-7	TRBJ1-2	.	15	.
TGTGCCAGCTCACATAGCAGGGGGTGGTCCACTGAAGCTTTCTTT	CASSHSRGWSTEAFF	TRBV18	TRBJ1-1	TRBD1	15	.
TGTGCCAGCAGCCGGCGGGCGGTGGACACTGAAGCTTTCTTT	CASSRRAVDTEAFF	TRBV21-1	TRBJ1-1	.	14	once
TGCGCCAGCAGCTTGGGGCTAGCTAGGGTCACAGATACGCAGTATTTT	CASSLGLARVTDTQYF	TRBV5-1	TRBJ2-3	.	16	.
TGTGCCAGCAGCTTCTCGCCACCGGGACAGGGGGTTGGGGAGCAGTTCTTC	CASSFSPPGQGVGEQFF	TRBV7-3	TRBJ2-1	TRBD1	17	.
TGTGCCAGTAGTAGACACGGAGGGGTGGAGGAGACCCAGTACTTC	CASSRHGGVEETQYF	TRBV19	TRBJ2-5	.	15	.
TGTGCCAGCAGTTTGACAGGGAAGTTCTATGGCTACACCTTC	CASSLTGKFYGYTF	TRBV27	TRBJ1-2	TRBD1	14	.
TGTGCCTGGAGGAACGGACTGAATCAGCCCCAGCATTTT	CAWRNGLNQPQHF	TRBV30	TRBJ1-5	.	13	.
TGTGCCAGCAGCTTGGGCAGGGGAGTCAACGGCTACACCTTC	CASSLGRGVNGYTF	TRBV5-8	TRBJ1-2	.	14	.
TGCGCCAGCAGCTTGGGCAGGGCCTCTGGAAACACCATATATTTT	CASSLGRASGNTIYF	TRBV5-1	TRBJ1-3	.	15	.
TGTGCCAGCAGCCCCGACGGCAGGGGGGCGGAAAAACTGTTTTTT	CASSPDGRGAEKLFF	TRBV5-6	TRBJ1-4	TRBD1	15	.
TGTGCCTGGAGTGTACAGGGTGTTGGTTCACCCCTCCACTTT	CAWSVQGVGSPLHF	TRBV30	TRBJ1-6	.	14	.
TGTGCCAGCAGCTTAACAGGGGGGACTAGCCCTTACAATGAGCAGTTCTTC	CASSLTGGTSPYNEQFF	TRBV7-3	TRBJ2-1	TRBD2	17	.
TGCGCCAGCCACGCAGAGGGAGTGGAGCAGTTCTTC	CASHAEGVEQFF	TRBV5-1	TRBJ2-1	.	12	.
TGTGCCAGCAGTTTATATCGCCGAGTTAATGAAAAACTGTTTTTT	CASSLYRRVNEKLFF	TRBV28	TRBJ1-4	.	15	.
TGTGCCAGCACCCCGACAGACTCCTATAATTCACCCCTCCACTTT	CASTPTDSYNSPLHF	TRBV2	TRBJ1-6	.	15	few
TGCAGCGTAGCGGGAACTCAAGAGACCCAGTACTTC	CSVAGTQETQYF	TRBV29-1	TRBJ2-5	TRBD2	12	.
TGTGCCAGCAGCTTGGATACGAGTTCTGAAGCTTTCTTT	CASSLDTSSEAFF	TRBV5-8	TRBJ1-1	.	13	once
TGTGCCAGCAGTTACATGGGCCAGGGAAACAATGAGCAGTTCTTC	CASSYMGQGNNEQFF	TRBV6-2/TRBV6-3	TRBJ2-1	.	15	.
TGTGCCAGCAGTTTACGCAGGCAGGAGACCCAGTACTTC	CASSLRRQETQYF	TRBV28	TRBJ2-5	.	13	once
TGTGCCAGCAGTTATCAGGGTACTGGAAACGGAAAACTGTTTTTT	CASSYQGTGNGKLFF	TRBV6-6	TRBJ1-4	.	15	once
TGTGCCACCAGTGATAGGACAGGGGGATTCAATGAGCAGTTCTTC	CATSDRTGGFNEQFF	TRBV24-1	TRBJ2-1	TRBD1	15	.
TGCGCCAGCAGCTTGGGTTCAGTGCCGATAGCCAAAAACATTCAGTACTTC	CASSLGSVPIAKNIQYF	TRBV5-1	TRBJ2-4	.	17	.
TGTGCCAGTAAAGGCGGGGGCACAGATACGCAGTATTTT	CASKGGGTDTQYF	TRBV19	TRBJ2-3	.	13	once
TGCGCCAGCAGCCCAACTACAGGGGAAGATACTGAAGCTTTCTTT	CASSPTTGEDTEAFF	TRBV5-1	TRBJ1-1	TRBD1	15	.
TGTGCGGGGGGACAGGTCACCTACGAGCAGTACTTC	CAGGQVTYEQYF	TRBV6-4	TRBJ2-7	TRBD1	12	medium-sized
TGTGCCAGCAGCTTTGACAGGGGTACTGAAGCTTTCTTT	CASSFDRGTEAFF	TRBV11-3	TRBJ1-1	TRBD1	13	.
TGTGCCAGCAGCTTAGGTAGCTCTGGGGCCAACGTCCTGACTTTC	CASSLGSSGANVLTF	TRBV11-3	TRBJ2-6	.	15	.
TGTGCCAGCAGCTTGGGGGTTCAGGCCTCCTACGAGCAGTACTTC	CASSLGVQASYEQYF	TRBV5-4	TRBJ2-7	.	15	.